The 22 T cell receptor beta chains presented below share a single source sample, sequenced in a study of shared clonotypes between healthy human individuals. Profiling relied on immunoSEQ multiplex PCR, and the TCRdb table lists in-frame clones only, not all of them. The sample has about 2.3 million clones; roughly 93% are singletons. Sequenced: naive CD4+ T cells from PBMCs. The sample's subset: CD45RA+ positively selected. These TCRs come from a man in his late teens or twenties in good health. Some clones in this sample may be carry-over from other donors' samples.

The chain uses TRBV5-1 and TRBJ2-7, with 7 positions matching TRBD2. Germline V gene sequence: CDR1 SGHRS, CDR2 YFSETQ. This CDR3 spans 14 amino acids. With V trimmed by 2 bases and J by 4 bases, 6 bases remained unmatched. The chain's CDR3 is CASSFAGVGYEQYF. In DNA, the CDR3 is TGCGCCAGCAGCTTCGCGGGAGTGGGATACGAGCAGTACTTC.

J is TRBJ2-1 and V is TRBV28; maybe TRBD2 (6 bases). CDR1 is MDHEN, CDR2 SYDVKM, per germline. The CDR3 is 14 amino acids. Trimming cost V 1 base and J 9 bases, with 13 bases left between them. This CDR3 is CASSLSGGGIEQFF. The CDR3 DNA reads as TGTGCCAGCAGTTTATCCGGGGGAGGTATTGAGCAGTTCTTC.

This chain connects TRBV9 to TRBJ2-5; TRBD1 matches 10 bases. The V gene's germline CDR1 is SGDLS and CDR2 YYNGEE. The CDR3 has 16 residues. The V gene end was trimmed by 5 bases and the J gene end by 5 bases; junction bases not matched to a gene: 12. DNA of the CDR3: TGTGCCAGCAGAAGAAACGACAGGGGGCGCGGGGAGACCCAGTACTTC. This gives the protein CASRRNDRGRGETQYF.

The chain is built from TRBV6-1 and TRBJ2-6; D uncertain. Trimming took 6 bases from V and 1 from J, leaving 10 bases between them. The CDR3 has 15 residues. Germline assignment: CDR1 MNHNS and CDR2 SASEGT. In DNA, the CDR3 is TGTGCCAGCAGCTTTGGGCAATCTGGGGCCAACGTCCTGACTTTC. This encodes CASSFGQSGANVLTF.

The chain recombines TRBV15 with TRBJ1-3; D gene unclear. The CDR3 totals 13 residues. CDR1 and CDR2 from the germline V gene are LNHNV and YYDKDF (reference sequence). CDR3 protein: CATSLPSGNTIYF. The DNA of the CDR3 is TGTGCTACAAGTCTGCCTTCTGGAAACACCATATATTTT.

The rearrangement uses TRBV28 and TRBJ1-4; tentatively, D is TRBD1 (6 bases). The CDR3 has 15 residues. V was shortened by 3 bases and J by 9 bases, with 17 bases between the two germline ends. Germline loops: CDR1 MDHEN, CDR2 SYDVKM. CDR3 protein: CASSFGGRGPQKLFF. The CDR3 region has the DNA TGTGCCAGCAGTTTCGGGGGCAGGGGTCCACAAAAACTGTTTTTT.

To note about this clone: The junction departs from germline at one end; a sequencing error may be responsible. V usage is TRBV7-8 and J usage is TRBJ2-3; D not resolved. The germline CDR1 and CDR2 sequences are SGHVS and FQNEAQ. This CDR3 comprises 13 residues. The CDR3 bases are TGTGCCAGCAACTTAAGAGTTTCAGATACGCAGTATTTT. Translating it yields CASNLRVSDTQYF.

As for this clone: The sample contains more than one DNA sequence encoding this CDR3. This chain connects TRBV9 to TRBJ2-5; no definite D call. The V gene's germline CDR1 is SGDLS and CDR2 YYNGEE. The length of the CDR3 is 13 residues. Trimming cost V 0 bases and J 5 bases, with 8 bases left between them. The CDR3 DNA follows: TGTGCCAGCAGCGTAGCAGGATGGGAGACCCAGTACTTC. It codes for CASSVAGWETQYF.

The gene calls are TRBV27 and TRBJ2-4; D is ambiguous. CDR3 length: 14 amino acids. V lost 0 bases and J 8 bases, leaving 11 bases between the germline ends. CDR1 is MNHEY and CDR2 is SMNVEV in the germline V gene (reference sequence). The CDR3 nucleotides are TGTGCCAGCAGTTTATCAGGCTACGGCCACATTCAGTACTTC. As protein: CASSLSGYGHIQYF.

The count of this clone is one. V gene TRBV7-9 combines with J gene TRBJ2-5; TRBD1 is a possible D gene (6 bases). Judging by the DNA end, TRBJ2-7 fits better; the J call may be wrong. This CDR3 has 11 amino acids. Looked up from germline, CDR1 is SEHNR and CDR2 is FQNEAQ (reference sequence). CDR3 sequence reads: CASGQTYEQYF. CDR3 sequence (DNA): TGTGCCAGCGGACAGACCTACGAGCAGTACTTC.

V usage is TRBV6-1 and J usage is TRBJ1-2, with a weak D call TRBD1 (5 bases). The CDR3 contains 14 residues. Deletions cut 2 bases from V and 6 bases from J, with 13 bases between. Germline V lookup: CDR1 MNHNS, CDR2 SASEGT. This CDR3 reads CASSERGDPHGYTF. CDR3 nucleotides: TGTGCCAGCAGTGAACGGGGCGATCCGCATGGCTACACCTTC.

This rearrangement joins TRBV19 to TRBJ1-4, with a tentative D call TRBD1 (5 bases). Trimming stripped 4 bases from V and 6 bases from J, with 12 bases between. This CDR3 is built from 14 residues. Germline-derived CDR1 and CDR2 are LNHDA and SQIVND (reference sequence). The CDR3 bases are TGTGCCAGTAGTAGACAGAACTTTGATGAAAAACTGTTTTTT. This gives the protein CASSRQNFDEKLFF.

This chain connects TRBV18 to TRBJ2-7; D not certain. The germline CDR1 and CDR2 sequences are KGHSH and LQKENI. This CDR3 is built from 14 residues. V lost 3 bases and J 3 bases, leaving 12 bases between the germline ends. The CDR3 spells CASSPRGDHYEQYF. The CDR3 DNA reads TGTGCCAGCTCACCCCGTGGAGACCACTACGAGCAGTACTTC.

The genes are TRBV5-6 and TRBJ1-4, with TRBD1 matching 9 bases. Trimming cost V 2 bases and J 8 bases; bases outside gene matches: 4. Germline V gene sequence: CDR1 SGHDT, CDR2 YYEEEE. This CDR3 is 14 amino acids long. The CDR3: CASSLQGAREKLFF. The CDR3 nucleotides read TGTGCCAGCAGCTTACAGGGGGCGCGGGAAAAACTGTTTTTT.

This clone was detected once. The CDR3 here is CAYTGFYGYTF. The CDR3 region has the DNA TGTGCCTATACAGGGTTCTATGGCTACACCTTC. The V and J genes are TRBV30 and TRBJ1-2, with a tentative D call TRBD1 (6 bases). Germline V gene sequence: CDR1 GTSNPN, CDR2 SVGIG (reference sequence). Between the trimmed V and J ends, which lost 7 bases and 4 bases, there was a span of 10 bases. The CDR3 is made up of 11 amino acids.

V usage is TRBV19 and J usage is TRBJ1-1; D gene uncertain. Trimming took off 0 bases at V and 3 bases at J, with 8 bases between the two ends. Germline V gives CDR1 LNHDA, CDR2 SQIVND (reference sequence). The length of the CDR3 is 14 residues. Here the CDR3 reads CASSIEQDYTEAFF. DNA of the CDR3: TGTGCCAGTAGTATAGAGCAGGATTACACTGAAGCTTTCTTT.

The chain combines TRBV6-1 with TRBJ2-1, with no clear D. Trimming took 1 base from V and 6 from J, leaving 13 bases between them. Germline CDR1 and CDR2: MNHNS and SASEGT. The CDR3 length is 15 residues. The DNA for the CDR3 is TGTGCCAGCAGTGAAGGGTACAGAACTGCCAATGAGCAGTTCTTC. Translated: CASSEGYRTANEQFF.

V is TRBV13 and J is TRBJ2-3; 9 nucleotides match TRBD1. Per germline, CDR1 PRHDT and CDR2 FYEKMQ (reference sequence). The CDR3 sequence is 15 residues long. V lost 3 bases and J lost 4; bases outside the gene matches: 5. The CDR3 sequence: CASSFTGGVADTQYF. The DNA for the CDR3 is TGTGCCAGCAGCTTCACAGGGGGCGTCGCAGATACGCAGTATTTT.

This clone has a single count. The rearrangement links TRBV5-4 to TRBJ2-7, with TRBD2 as a possible D gene (5 bases). The CDR3 has 14 amino acids. CDR1 and CDR2 (germline): SGHNT, YYREEE (reference sequence). V was cut by 4 bases and J by 7 bases, with 18 bases left in between. The CDR3 region is CASSPQQDRGEQYF. Written as DNA, the CDR3 is TGTGCCAGCAGCCCACAACAAGACCGGGGAGAGCAGTACTTC.

The chain combines TRBV18 with TRBJ2-7, with D perhaps matching TRBD2 (6 bases). This CDR3 has 15 residues. CDR1 is KGHSH and CDR2 is LQKENI in the germline V gene. Deletions cut 0 bases from V and 0 bases from J, with 9 bases between. Here the CDR3 DNA reads TGTGCCAGCTCACCACCAGGCGGGACCTCCTACGAGCAGTACTTC. As protein: CASSPPGGTSYEQYF.

The V and J genes are TRBV28 and TRBJ1-4; D unclear. The V and J ends lost 6 bases and 8 bases respectively, with 19 bases between them. Germline CDR1 reads MDHEN; CDR2 reads SYDVKM. The CDR3 runs 15 residues. The chain's CDR3 is CASSHPTNPREKLFF. As DNA, the CDR3 is TGTGCCAGCAGCCACCCCACCAACCCGAGGGAAAAACTGTTTTTT. Full variable domain (outside the CDR3, taken from reference TRBV28 and TRBJ1-4): DVKVTQSSRYLVKRTGEKVFLECVQDMDHENMFWYRQDPGLGLRLIYFSYDVKMKEKGDIPEGYSVSREKKERFSLILESASTNQTSMYLCASSHPTNPREKLFFGSGTQLSVL.

The chain links TRBV6-5 to TRBJ2-7; D is perhaps TRBD2 (5 bases). This CDR3 spans 15 amino acids. In germline, CDR1 is MNHEY, CDR2 SVGAGI. The V gene lost 2 bases and the J gene lost 9 bases, with 20 bases spanning the gap. The CDR3, as DNA: TGTGCCAGCAGTTACGTAGGGAGAGTGGTTATTAGGCAGTACTTC. Its translation: CASSYVGRVVIRQYF.